This T cell receptor beta chain emerged from a study of cytomegalovirus exposure and HLA in healthy donors. Background on the study: An early data release held some 85 million unique TCRs from HLA-typed donors. General study results and limits: In a later analysis, TCR association rates varied by HLA locus: DRB1 most, HLA-C fewest.

While unrecorded immune exposures were likely, the donors were nominally healthy when sampled. With respect to this clone: Its target is not known.

Primers included in the PCR were 60 Vbeta and 13 Jbeta primers. This table comes from immunoSEQ multiplex PCR, and its TCRdb copy is limited to in-frame clones, with some not included. The sample holds around 120,000 clones, 77% seen once. This TCR came from a human donor in good health. Sample: PBMCs.

CDR3 protein: CATSRDLGRGPYNEQFF. The CDR3, as DNA: TGTGCCACCAGCAGAGATTTAGGGCGGGGACCCTACAATGAGCAGTTCTTC. The V gene is TRBV15, the J gene TRBJ2-1; D perhaps matches TRBD2 (6 bases). Germline CDR1 LNHNV, CDR2 YYDKDF (reference sequence). This CDR3 comprises 17 residues. V dropped 0 bases and J dropped 2 bases, with 14 bases sitting between them.